This T cell receptor beta chain was sequenced for a study of T cells after posttransplantation cyclophosphamide. The study, taken as a whole, reports: Recipient CMV seropositivity and CMV reactivation strongly tracked TRB clonality.

Treatment was busulfan-fludarabine conditioning, a marrow graft, and cyclophosphamide on days +3 and +4. The method was immunoSEQ multiplex PCR; TCRdb's version includes in-frame clones alone and lacks a portion of them. The sample carries around 5,000 clones, about 71% recorded once. Notes on this clone: No antigen is known for it.

The CDR3 consists of 17 residues. Germline values: CDR1 MNHEY, CDR2 SMNVEV (reference sequence). V dropped 5 bases and J dropped 1; count of bases not matched to a gene: 10. The starting material was PBMCs, obtained after allogeneic stem cell transplant with posttransplant cyclophosphamide. The V call is TRBV27, the J call TRBJ2-1; 8 bases line up with TRBD2. This TCR derives from a male patient between 60 and 69 years old who received an allogeneic stem cell transplant from an unrelated donor, was CMV-positive, and had no GVHD. Part of the T cells may come from the graft donor. CDR3 sequence (DNA): TGTGCCAGCAGTCTGGAGTCGGGGGGGACATCCTACAATGAGCAGTTCTTC. Its translation is CASSLESGGTSYNEQFF.